Listed here are 24 T cell receptor beta chains from one sample, sequenced in a study of OX40 agonist ivuxolimab in advanced cancers. Some clones are missing from TCRdb's copy, which holds only in-frame ones; the method was immunoSEQ multiplex PCR. The table lists about 58,000 clones, approximately 87% of them singletons. The material was CD4+ or CD8+ T cells sorted from blood, obtained in a trial of the OX40 agonist ivuxolimab. The receptor source for this set is an adult with an advanced solid tumor such as melanoma, head and neck, liver or kidney cancer.

This rearrangement joins TRBV6-5 to TRBJ1-1; D is unresolved. CDR1 and CDR2 (germline): MNHEY, SVGAGI. V was trimmed by 3 bases and J by 1 base, leaving 6 bases between them. CDR3 size: 13 residues. CDR3 DNA: TGTGCCAGCAGTTATATCCGGAACACTGAAGCTTTCTTT. It specifies CASSYIRNTEAFF.

The V call is TRBV6-5, the J call TRBJ2-7; D is perhaps TRBD1 (5 bases). V was shortened by 2 bases and J by 5 bases, with 10 bases between the two germline ends. The germline V gene encodes CDR1 MNHEY and CDR2 SVGAGI. This CDR3 is built from 13 residues. The CDR3 loop reads CASSYQGRHEQYF. For the CDR3, the DNA is TGTGCCAGCAGTTACCAGGGCCGACACGAGCAGTACTTC.

The chain combines TRBV11-3 with TRBJ1-2; tentative D call: TRBD1 (5 bases). In germline, CDR1 is SGHNT, CDR2 YENEEA. The length of the CDR3 is 15 residues. V gave up 3 bases and J gave up 4 bases, with 15 bases separating them. The CDR3 DNA is TGTGCCAGCAGCTTGGGACCCCTATTTACCTATGGCTACACCTTC. This encodes CASSLGPLFTYGYTF.

The rearrangement joins TRBV6-6 to TRBJ1-6; no definite D call. This CDR3 contains 13 residues. Trimming cost V 2 bases and J 11 bases, with 10 bases left between them. Germline CDR1 and CDR2: MNHNY and SVGAGI (reference sequence). The CDR3 loop reads CASSYRHETPLHF. CDR3 bases: TGTGCCAGCAGTTACCGACACGAAACACCCCTCCACTTT.

This chain links TRBV27 with TRBJ1-4; TRBD1 agrees at 8 bases. Trimming removed 6 bases from V and 7 bases from J; junction bases left unmatched: 13. The CDR3 has 16 residues. CDR1 and CDR2 (germline): MNHEY, SMNVEV (reference sequence). CDR3 in amino acids: CASSRHTGGYSEKLFF. The DNA of the CDR3 is TGTGCCAGCAGCAGACATACAGGGGGGTACAGTGAAAAACTGTTTTTT.

The table lists this clone with a few counts. The V call is TRBV7-9, the J call TRBJ2-7; possible D gene TRBD2, 6 bases. Per the germline V gene, CDR1 is SEHNR and CDR2 is FQNEAQ (reference sequence). This CDR3 contains 14 residues. Trimming shortened V by 5 bases and J by 3 bases, and 14 bases separated the two germline ends. The CDR3 sequence: CASSPGGANYEQYF. Written as DNA, the CDR3 is TGTGCCAGCAGCCCCGGAGGGGCGAACTACGAGCAGTACTTC.

The chain is built from TRBV5-8 and TRBJ2-2; D ambiguous. This CDR3 comprises 15 residues. V lost 0 bases, J lost 5 bases, and 11 bases lay in between. Germline V gene data show CDR1 as SGHTS and CDR2 as YDEGEE. The CDR3 DNA reads as TGTGCCAGCAGCTTGGGACAAAGAGGAACCGGGGAGCTGTTTTTT. Its protein is CASSLGQRGTGELFF. The complete variable domain, with remaining parts taken from reference TRBV5-8 and TRBJ2-2, reads EAGVTQSPTHLIKTRGQQATLRCSPISGHTSVYWYQQALGLGLQFLLWYDEGEERNRGNFPPRFSGRQFPNYSSELNVNALELEDSALYLCASSLGQRGTGELFFGEGSRLTVL.

The CDR3 coding sequence is TGTGCCAGCAGCGTAGGTGTGCGTCGGGGCACCGGGGCCGGGGCCAACGTCCTGACTTTC. This gives the protein CASSVGVRRGTGAGANVLTF. The gene calls are TRBV9 and TRBJ2-6, with D perhaps being TRBD1 or TRBD2 (5 bases each). The CDR3 has 20 amino acids. In germline, CDR1 is SGDLS, CDR2 YYNGEE. Between the trimmed V and J ends, which lost 0 bases and 4 bases, there was a span of 23 bases.

The rearrangement uses TRBV29-1 and TRBJ1-3, with 9 bases aligning to TRBD1. V was pared by 6 bases and J by 2 bases, with 5 bases of the junction left unmatched. Germline V gives CDR1 SQVTM, CDR2 ANQGSEA. CDR3 size: 14 residues. The CDR3 sequence: CSVATGGTGNTIYF. CDR3 nucleotides: TGCAGCGTCGCTACAGGGGGCACTGGAAACACCATATATTTT.

The chain has TRBV6-4 and TRBJ2-2; 7 positions agree with TRBD1. Germline-derived CDR1 and CDR2 are MRHNA and SNTAGT. J gave up 6 bases and V 7 bases, and 8 bases lay outside the gene matches. The CDR3 is made up of 14 amino acids. The CDR3 protein is CASTVDRTSGELFF. The CDR3 coding sequence is TGTGCCAGCACCGTGGACAGGACGTCCGGGGAGCTGTTTTTT.

This clone was seen just once. This sequence joins TRBV29-1 and TRBJ2-7; the match to TRBD2 covers 10 bases. After removal of 5 bases from V and 2 bases from J, the junction contained 3 bases not matched to a gene. Per the germline V gene, CDR1 is SQVTM and CDR2 is ANQGSEA. This CDR3 contains 13 residues. CDR3 sequence: CSVRAGGTYEQYF. CDR3 sequence (DNA): TGCAGCGTTCGAGCGGGGGGGACCTACGAGCAGTACTTC.

V usage is TRBV5-1 and J usage is TRBJ1-3, with unresolved D. There are 14 residues in the CDR3. V was trimmed by 4 bases and J by 4 bases, leaving 12 bases between them. CDR1 and CDR2 from the germline V gene are SGHRS and YFSETQ. The CDR3: CASSAWDLGNTIYF. CDR3 DNA sequence: TGCGCCAGCAGCGCGTGGGATCTCGGAAACACCATATATTTT.

The chain employs TRBV11-3 and TRBJ2-5, with unresolved D. V gave up 4 bases and J gave up 5 bases, with 5 bases separating them. Germline values: CDR1 SGHNT, CDR2 YENEEA. This CDR3 has 11 amino acids. CDR3 coding DNA: TGTGCCAGCAGCTATGGGGAGACCCAGTACTTC. Residues: CASSYGETQYF.

V gene TRBV11-3 combines with J gene TRBJ1-6, with D possibly being TRBD1 (5 bases). V was trimmed by 5 bases and J by 9 bases, leaving 8 bases between them. Germline V lookup: CDR1 SGHNT, CDR2 YENEEA. The CDR3 sequence is 12 residues long. Here the CDR3 DNA reads TGTGCCAGCAGCCCTGGGGGTTCACCCCTCCACTTT. Protein product: CASSPGGSPLHF. Together with reference TRBV11-3 and TRBJ1-6, the CDR3 gives the full variable domain: EAGVVQSPRYKIIEKKQPVAFWCNPISGHNTLYWYLQNLGQGPELLIRYENEEAVDDSQLPKDRFSAERLKGVDSTLKIQPAELGDSAVYLCASSPGGSPLHFGNGTRLTVT.

This chain joins TRBV10-3 and TRBJ2-4; 11 bases align to TRBD1. The CDR3 extends over 17 amino acids. The V segment lost 0 bases and the J segment 6 bases; nucleotides outside the gene matches: 7. Germline CDR1 ENHRY, CDR2 SYGVKD. The CDR3 region is CAISESGGTGGLNIQYF. The CDR3 DNA follows: TGTGCCATCAGTGAGTCGGGAGGGACAGGGGGATTAAACATTCAGTACTTC.

The chain has TRBV6-5 and TRBJ1-2; a possible D gene is TRBD1 (5 bases). Germline CDR1 reads MNHEY; CDR2 reads SVGAGI. The CDR3 runs to 15 residues. Trimming stripped 3 bases from V and 8 bases from J, with 19 bases between. CDR3 protein: CASSYLATAGNGYTF. The CDR3 nucleotides read TGTGCCAGCAGTTATCTTGCGACGGCAGGGAACGGCTACACCTTC.

This clone was observed a few times. The junction departs from the called germline gene at one end, perhaps through a read error. V gene TRBV7-7 combines with J gene TRBJ2-3; D not certain. Germline values: CDR1 SSHAT, CDR2 FNYEAQ (reference sequence). The CDR3 sequence is 13 residues long. The CDR3 reads CASSLAELDTQYF. CDR3 sequence (DNA): TGTGCTAGCAGCTTAGCAGAACTAGATACGCAGTATTTT.

V gene TRBV7-2 combines with J gene TRBJ2-2; 10 positions agree with TRBD2. The junction had 10 bases not matched to a gene; V was cut back by 5 bases and J by 1 base. Looked up from germline, CDR1 is SGHTA and CDR2 is FQGNSA. CDR3 size: 18 residues. CDR3 loop: CASSQGVAGGRNTGELFF. In DNA form, the CDR3 reads TGTGCCAGCAGCCAAGGAGTAGCGGGGGGCCGGAACACCGGGGAGCTGTTTTTT.

The CDR3 here is CASRPGLGGSYNEQFF. CDR3 bases: TGTGCCAGCAGGCCCGGGCTGGGGGGCTCCTACAATGAGCAGTTCTTC. The V and J genes are TRBV6-6 and TRBJ2-1; D is possibly TRBD2 (6 bases). The V end was cut by 6 bases, the J end by 0 bases, with 15 bases between. From germline, CDR1 is MNHNY and CDR2 SVGAGI (reference sequence). The CDR3 extends over 16 amino acids.

The chain joins TRBV18 to TRBJ2-5; no reliable D call. Trimming took 1 base from V and 4 from J, leaving 7 bases between them. The length of the CDR3 is 13 residues. Germline assignment: CDR1 KGHSH and CDR2 LQKENI. The CDR3 coding sequence is TGTGCCAGCTCACCACAGGGCATAGAGACCCAGTACTTC. Its translation: CASSPQGIETQYF.

This clone occurred once. This chain uses TRBV6-5 with TRBJ2-5; weak D call: TRBD2 (5 bases). V lost 0 bases to trimming and J lost 3 bases, with 5 bases between them. The CDR3 is 13 residues long. CDR1 MNHEY and CDR2 SVGAGI come from the germline V gene. CDR3 loop: CASSYSGEETQYF. The CDR3 nucleotides read TGTGCCAGCAGTTACTCGGGAGAAGAGACCCAGTACTTC.

The sample holds one count of this clone. CDR3 DNA sequence: TGTGCCAGCAGGGGAGAGCCTAATCAGCCCCAGCATTTT. It is translated as CASRGEPNQPQHF. The chain is built from TRBV6-5 and TRBJ1-5; D not resolved. V lost 6 bases and J lost 4, with 10 bases in between. CDR1 and CDR2 from the germline V gene are MNHEY and SVGAGI. This CDR3 is 13 amino acids long.

This clone was detected only once. This chain links TRBV5-1 with TRBJ2-3; 11 positions match TRBD2. This CDR3 has 18 residues. V lost 0 bases, J lost 0 bases, and 6 bases stayed unmatched. Germline V lookup: CDR1 SGHRS, CDR2 YFSETQ. CDR3 DNA: TGCGCCAGCAGCTTGGTTGCTAGCGGGGGGCCAAGCACAGATACGCAGTATTTT. Protein sequence: CASSLVASGGPSTDTQYF.

This CDR3 is CASSPGTGGSETQYF. The CDR3 DNA follows: TGTGCCAGTAGTCCAGGCACAGGTGGTTCAGAGACCCAGTACTTC. J is TRBJ2-5 and V is TRBV19; D is possibly TRBD1 (5 bases). The CDR3 is 15 amino acids. The V gene lost 5 bases and the J gene lost 4 bases, with 17 bases spanning the gap. CDR1 is LNHDA, CDR2 SQIVND, per germline (reference sequence).